The clone carrying this T cell receptor (beta chain) has a count of ten or more. Using its own MiXCR run on the 5' RACE reads, TCRdb lists one record per CDR3 protein. The data show fewer than 650,000 distinct CDR3 sequences, roughly 9.9% seen once. This specimen belongs to a study of identical twins. In germline, CDR1 is DFQATT, CDR2 SNEGSKA (reference sequence). The CDR3 totals 16 residues. Trimming removed 6 bases from V and 0 bases from J, with 18 bases in between. A further study also used this sample, focusing on yellow fever vaccine responses in identical twins.

The V call is TRBV20-1, the J call TRBJ2-1, with D tentatively TRBD1 (6 bases). The origin of this receptor is a woman aged 18-35 years in good health. The sample comprised PBMCs. The CDR3 is CSAKTGTPYSYNEQFF. The CDR3 DNA reads TGCAGTGCAAAAACCGGGACACCCTACTCCTACAATGAGCAGTTCTTC.